This T cell receptor beta chain was sequenced during a study of Graves' ophthalmopathy and Graves' hyperthyroidism. RNA transcripts served as template for amplifying TCR beta CDR3 sequences. HTBI-primed first-round RT-PCR preceded second-round multiplex PCR. From the multiplex PCR reads, TCRdb called clonotypes with MiXCR, one entry per CDR3 protein. This sample has 500,000 to 700,000 distinct CDR3 sequences, with 39% found just once. Trimming took 3 bases from V and 7 from J; bases not matched to a gene: 10. CDR1 and CDR2 from the germline V gene are SGHRS and YFSETQ. This CDR3 contains 15 residues. About this clonotype: Just one base apart from a much larger clone, this may be a read error.

This sequence was found in an adult man with Graves' hyperthyroidism. This sequence joins TRBV5-1 and TRBJ1-5; 7 bases are shared with TRBD1. Sequenced sample: peripheral blood or thyroid tissue (not recorded which). Here the CDR3 DNA reads TGCGCCAGCAGCTCGGGGACAGTGGTGGGGCAGCCCCAGCATTTT. Amino acid sequence: CASSSGTVVGQPQHF.